The rows below give T cell receptor beta chains drawn from one sample of a study of blood T cell repertoires in COVID-19. Generated by immunoSEQ multiplex PCR, the TCRdb table keeps only in-frame clones and is missing some. The profile shows about 280,000 clones, just under 90% of them singletons. The sequencing input was PBMCs or T cells enriched from blood (not recorded which). These receptors came from a woman aged 25 to 39 with acute COVID-19. The CDR3 runs from the conserved cysteine through the conserved F or W. Each record gives: D gene, V gene, clone size, J gene, CDR3 DNA, CDR3 protein. D genes are given only for firm matches. The listing skips clone size in some rows; elsewhere it reads once, few, many or a size class.

d_gene: TRBD1; v_gene: TRBV2; abundance: NA; j_gene: TRBJ1-3; CDR3nt: TGTGCCAGCAGAAACGACAGGGAAGCTGGAAACACCATATATTTT; CDR3aa: CASRNDREAGNTIYF
d_gene: NA; v_gene: TRBV15; abundance: NA; j_gene: TRBJ2-3; CDR3nt: TGTGCCACCAGCAGAGACCGACTAATGCTTGGGCGCACAGATACGCAGTATTTT; CDR3aa: CATSRDRLMLGRTDTQYF
d_gene: NA; v_gene: TRBV19; abundance: NA; j_gene: TRBJ2-7; CDR3nt: TGTGCCAGTAGTAAAACAGGGAGCTCCTACGAGCAGTACTTC; CDR3aa: CASSKTGSSYEQYF
d_gene: TRBD2; v_gene: TRBV27; abundance: NA; j_gene: TRBJ2-1; CDR3nt: TGTGCCAGCAGTTTCCTCGCTAGCGGGCCCTCCTACAATGAGCAGTTCTTC; CDR3aa: CASSFLASGPSYNEQFF
d_gene: TRBD2; v_gene: TRBV24-1; abundance: NA; j_gene: TRBJ2-1; CDR3nt: TGTGCCACCAGGACTAGCGGCGATGAGCAGTTCTTC; CDR3aa: CATRTSGDEQFF
d_gene: NA; v_gene: TRBV5-6; abundance: NA; j_gene: TRBJ2-3; CDR3nt: TGTGCCAGCAGCTTGGCCTCAGGAGGGTACGCGCAGTATTTT; CDR3aa: CASSLASGGYAQYF
d_gene: TRBD2; v_gene: TRBV7-9; abundance: NA; j_gene: TRBJ2-7; CDR3nt: TGTGCCAGCAGCTTAGGGGATAGCGGGAACGAGCAGTACTTC; CDR3aa: CASSLGDSGNEQYF
d_gene: TRBD2; v_gene: TRBV28; abundance: once; j_gene: TRBJ2-1; CDR3nt: TGTGCCAGCAGTCGGGCGGGACTAGCGGGAGCTGAGCAGTTCTTC; CDR3aa: CASSRAGLAGAEQFF
d_gene: TRBD2; v_gene: TRBV18; abundance: NA; j_gene: TRBJ2-1; CDR3nt: TGTGCCAGCTCACCACTGAATAGCGGGAGCTCCTACAATGAGCAGTTCTTC; CDR3aa: CASSPLNSGSSYNEQFF
d_gene: NA; v_gene: TRBV9; abundance: NA; j_gene: TRBJ2-3; CDR3nt: TGTGCCAGCAGCGGCCGAAGGGGCAACACGGATACGCAGTATTTT; CDR3aa: CASSGRRGNTDTQYF
d_gene: TRBD1; v_gene: TRBV28; abundance: NA; j_gene: TRBJ1-4; CDR3nt: TGTGCCAGCAGTTTATTTCCAGGGGGCGCATCTTCTAATGAAAAACTGTTTTTT; CDR3aa: CASSLFPGGASSNEKLFF
d_gene: TRBD2; v_gene: TRBV24-1; abundance: NA; j_gene: TRBJ2-1; CDR3nt: TGTGCCACCACCGGTAGCGGGAGGGCCAGGAATGAGCAGTTCTTC; CDR3aa: CATTGSGRARNEQFF
d_gene: TRBD2; v_gene: TRBV3-1/TRBV3-2; abundance: NA; j_gene: TRBJ2-3; CDR3nt: TGTGCCAGCAGCCAAGCTCTAGCGGGAGGGCTAGATACGCAGTATTTT; CDR3aa: CASSQALAGGLDTQYF
d_gene: TRBD2; v_gene: TRBV10-1; abundance: NA; j_gene: TRBJ2-5; CDR3nt: TGCGCCAGCAGTGAGATCAGGGAGGGGTCCCAAGAGACCCAGTACTTC; CDR3aa: CASSEIREGSQETQYF
d_gene: TRBD1; v_gene: TRBV28; abundance: few; j_gene: TRBJ2-7; CDR3nt: TGTGCCAGCAGTTCTACAGGGGGCGATTACGAGCAGTACTTC; CDR3aa: CASSSTGGDYEQYF
d_gene: TRBD1; v_gene: TRBV3-1/TRBV3-2; abundance: NA; j_gene: TRBJ1-5; CDR3nt: TGTGCCAGCAGCCAACAAGGACAGGGTAGCAATCAGCCCCAGCATTTT; CDR3aa: CASSQQGQGSNQPQHF
d_gene: TRBD2; v_gene: TRBV7-9; abundance: NA; j_gene: TRBJ2-3; CDR3nt: TGTGCCAGCAGCTCACTAGCGGGGGGCACAGATACGCAGTATTTT; CDR3aa: CASSSLAGGTDTQYF
d_gene: TRBD2; v_gene: TRBV30; abundance: once; j_gene: TRBJ2-1; CDR3nt: TGTGCCTGGAGCCCACCGGTCGGGAGGGTCAATGAGCAGTTCTTC; CDR3aa: CAWSPPVGRVNEQFF
d_gene: NA; v_gene: TRBV3-1/TRBV3-2; abundance: NA; j_gene: TRBJ1-1; CDR3nt: TGTGCCAGCAGCCAAGTGTCCCGGGGGAGTGACACTGAAGCTTTCTTT; CDR3aa: CASSQVSRGSDTEAFF
d_gene: NA; v_gene: TRBV7-8; abundance: NA; j_gene: TRBJ2-7; CDR3nt: TGTGCCAGCAGCTCGATAGACAGGCGGGCCGAGCAGTACTTC; CDR3aa: CASSSIDRRAEQYF